The clone carrying this T cell receptor (beta chain) was observed a single time. The sample is drawn from a study of blood T cell repertoires in COVID-19. The data were produced by immunoSEQ multiplex PCR, yet TCRdb's version contains in-frame clones alone and is incomplete. The data hold around 250,000 clones, with roughly 89% observed a single time. Seattle patients were enrolled while actively infected and followed longitudinally. Looked up from germline, CDR1 is SNHLY and CDR2 is FYNNEI. With 3 bases removed from V and 7 bases from J, the gap between germline ends came to 13 bases. The CDR3 covers 15 residues.

The chain is built from TRBV2 and TRBJ1-6; D is undetermined. The sequence came from a woman aged 60-70 years with COVID-19, enrolled during active disease. Sequenced sample: peripheral blood. The chain's CDR3 is CASSDLGRRNSPLHF. The DNA for the CDR3 is TGTGCCAGCAGTGACTTGGGGAGGCGAAATTCACCCCTCCACTTT.